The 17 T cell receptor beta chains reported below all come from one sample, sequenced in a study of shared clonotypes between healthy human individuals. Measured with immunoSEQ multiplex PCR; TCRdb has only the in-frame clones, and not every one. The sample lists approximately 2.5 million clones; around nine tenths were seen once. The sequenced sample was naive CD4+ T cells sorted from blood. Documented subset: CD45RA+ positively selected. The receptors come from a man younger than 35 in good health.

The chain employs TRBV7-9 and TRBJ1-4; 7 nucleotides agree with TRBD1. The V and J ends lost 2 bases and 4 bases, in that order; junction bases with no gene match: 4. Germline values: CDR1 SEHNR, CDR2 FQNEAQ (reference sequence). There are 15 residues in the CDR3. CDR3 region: CASSLSGQVNEKLFF. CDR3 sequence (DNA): TGTGCCAGCAGCTTATCCGGACAGGTTAATGAAAAACTGTTTTTT.

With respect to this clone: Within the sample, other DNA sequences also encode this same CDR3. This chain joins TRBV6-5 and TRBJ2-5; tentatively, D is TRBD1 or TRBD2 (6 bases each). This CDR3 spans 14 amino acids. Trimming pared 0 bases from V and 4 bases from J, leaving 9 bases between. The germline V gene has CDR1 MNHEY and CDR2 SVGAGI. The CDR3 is CASSYSGGGETQYF. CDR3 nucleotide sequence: TGTGCCAGCAGTTACTCCGGGGGCGGAGAGACCCAGTACTTC.

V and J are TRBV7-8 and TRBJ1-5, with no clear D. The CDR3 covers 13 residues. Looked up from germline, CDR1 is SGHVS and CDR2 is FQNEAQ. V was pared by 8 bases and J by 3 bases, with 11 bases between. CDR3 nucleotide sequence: TGTGCCAGCTCCAGGCTGGTCAATCAGCCCCAGCATTTT. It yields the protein CASSRLVNQPQHF.

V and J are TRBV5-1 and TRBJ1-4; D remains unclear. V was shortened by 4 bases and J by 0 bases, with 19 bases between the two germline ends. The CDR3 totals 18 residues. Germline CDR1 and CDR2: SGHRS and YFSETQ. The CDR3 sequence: CASSLAGGYPTTNEKLFF. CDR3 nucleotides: TGCGCCAGCAGCCTAGCAGGAGGTTATCCTACAACTAATGAAAAACTGTTTTTT.

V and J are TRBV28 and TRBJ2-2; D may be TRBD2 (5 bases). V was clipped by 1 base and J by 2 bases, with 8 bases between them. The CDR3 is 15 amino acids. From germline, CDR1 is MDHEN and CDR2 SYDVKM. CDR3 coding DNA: TGTGCCAGCAGTTTATCGGGGAGAAACACCGGGGAGCTGTTTTTT. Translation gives CASSLSGRNTGELFF.

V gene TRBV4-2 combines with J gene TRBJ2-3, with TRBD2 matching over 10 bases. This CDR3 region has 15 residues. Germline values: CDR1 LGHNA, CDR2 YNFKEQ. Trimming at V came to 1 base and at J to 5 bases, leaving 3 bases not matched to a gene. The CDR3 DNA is TGTGCCAGCAGCCAAGGACTAGCGGGCGGAGATACGCAGTATTTT. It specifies CASSQGLAGGDTQYF.

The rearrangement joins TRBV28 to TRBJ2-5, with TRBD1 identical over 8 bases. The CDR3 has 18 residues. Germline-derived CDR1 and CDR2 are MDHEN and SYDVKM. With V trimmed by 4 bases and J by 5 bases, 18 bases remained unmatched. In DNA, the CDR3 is TGTGCCAGCAGTTCAGTGTGGCAGGGGGCGAAAAGGAGGGAGACCCAGTACTTC. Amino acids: CASSSVWQGAKRRETQYF.

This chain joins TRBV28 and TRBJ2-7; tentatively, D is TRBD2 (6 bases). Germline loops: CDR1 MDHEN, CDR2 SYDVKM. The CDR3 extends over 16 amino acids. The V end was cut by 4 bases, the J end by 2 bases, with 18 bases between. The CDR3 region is CASSSQGGVSTYEQYF. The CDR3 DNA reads TGTGCCAGCAGTTCACAAGGAGGGGTCAGTACCTACGAGCAGTACTTC.

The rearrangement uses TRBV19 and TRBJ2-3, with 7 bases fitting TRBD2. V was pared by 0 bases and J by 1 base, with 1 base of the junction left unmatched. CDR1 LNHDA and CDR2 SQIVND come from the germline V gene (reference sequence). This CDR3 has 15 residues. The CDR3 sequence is CASSIEGRGTDTQYF. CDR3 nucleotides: TGTGCCAGTAGTATAGAGGGGAGGGGCACAGATACGCAGTATTTT.

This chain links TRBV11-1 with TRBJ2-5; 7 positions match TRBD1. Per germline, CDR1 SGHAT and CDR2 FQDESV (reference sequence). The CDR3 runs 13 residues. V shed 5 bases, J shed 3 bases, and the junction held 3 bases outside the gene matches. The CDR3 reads CASSADREETQYF. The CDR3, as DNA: TGTGCCAGCAGCGCCGACAGGGAAGAGACCCAGTACTTC.

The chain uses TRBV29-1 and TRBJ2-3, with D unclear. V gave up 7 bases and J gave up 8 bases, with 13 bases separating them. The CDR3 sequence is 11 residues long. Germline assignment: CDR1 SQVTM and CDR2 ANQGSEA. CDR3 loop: CSGYDPGTQYF. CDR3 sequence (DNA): TGCAGCGGCTATGATCCCGGTACGCAGTATTTT.

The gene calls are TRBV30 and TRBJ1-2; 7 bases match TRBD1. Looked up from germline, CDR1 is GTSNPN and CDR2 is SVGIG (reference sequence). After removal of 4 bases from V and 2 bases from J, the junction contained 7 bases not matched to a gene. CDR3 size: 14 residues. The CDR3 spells CAWMTGHSNYGYTF. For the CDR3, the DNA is TGTGCCTGGATGACAGGGCATTCGAACTATGGCTACACCTTC.

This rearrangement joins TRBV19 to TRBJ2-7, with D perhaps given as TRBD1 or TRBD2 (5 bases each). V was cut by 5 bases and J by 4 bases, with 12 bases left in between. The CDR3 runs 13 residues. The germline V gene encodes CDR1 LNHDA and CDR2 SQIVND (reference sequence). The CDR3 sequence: CASSLQRGYEQYF. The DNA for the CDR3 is TGTGCCAGTAGTCTTCAGAGGGGTTACGAGCAGTACTTC.

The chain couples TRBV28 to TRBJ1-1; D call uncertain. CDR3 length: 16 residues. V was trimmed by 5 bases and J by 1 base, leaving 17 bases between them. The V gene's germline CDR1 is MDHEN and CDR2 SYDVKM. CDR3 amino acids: CASSPAGWEGNTEAFF. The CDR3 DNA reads TGTGCCAGCAGTCCCGCGGGGTGGGAGGGGAACACTGAAGCTTTCTTT.

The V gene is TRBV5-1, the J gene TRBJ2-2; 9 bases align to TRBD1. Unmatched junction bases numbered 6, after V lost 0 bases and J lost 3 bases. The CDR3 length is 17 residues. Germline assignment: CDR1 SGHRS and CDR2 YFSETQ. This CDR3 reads CASSLGRWTGDTGELFF. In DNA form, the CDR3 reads TGCGCCAGCAGCTTGGGGCGGTGGACAGGGGACACCGGGGAGCTGTTTTTT.

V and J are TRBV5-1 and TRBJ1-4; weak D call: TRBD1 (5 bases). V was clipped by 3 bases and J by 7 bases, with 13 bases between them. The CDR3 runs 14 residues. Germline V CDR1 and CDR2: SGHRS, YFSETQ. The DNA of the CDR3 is TGCGCCAGCAGCTCTACAGGAGCGCTTGAAAAACTGTTTTTT. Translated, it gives CASSSTGALEKLFF.

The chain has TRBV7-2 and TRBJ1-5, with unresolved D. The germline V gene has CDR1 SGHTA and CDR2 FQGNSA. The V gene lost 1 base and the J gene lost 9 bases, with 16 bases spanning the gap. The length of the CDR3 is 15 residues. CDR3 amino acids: CASSLGGDGSRPQHF. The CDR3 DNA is TGTGCCAGCAGCTTAGGGGGTGATGGGTCCCGGCCCCAGCATTTT.